Below are 12 T cell receptor beta chains sequenced from a single sample in a study of cytotoxic CD8 clonotypes in ibrutinib-treated CLL. The method was immunoSEQ multiplex PCR; TCRdb's version includes in-frame clones alone and lacks a portion of them. This table holds approximately 300,000 clones, around four fifths found once. The sequencing here drew on PBMCs, taken before ibrutinib treatment. These receptors all stem from a human donor with chronic lymphocytic leukemia.

This clone was counted only a few times. The chain uses TRBV7-9 and TRBJ2-1, with no clear D. V lost 0 bases and J 3 bases, leaving 9 bases between the germline ends. The CDR3 runs to 15 residues. Germline V gives CDR1 SEHNR, CDR2 FQNEAQ (reference sequence). The CDR3 loop is CASSLAGPLYNEQFF. The CDR3 coding sequence is TGTGCCAGCAGCTTAGCGGGCCCTCTCTACAATGAGCAGTTCTTC.

With respect to this clone: At the DNA level, this CDR3 is encoded by other sequences in the same sample as well. V gene TRBV2 combines with J gene TRBJ2-6; possibly TRBD1 for D (5 bases). Germline V gene lookup returns CDR1 SNHLY and CDR2 FYNNEI. V was clipped by 3 bases and J by 2 bases, with 5 bases between them. CDR3 length: 14 residues. CDR3 loop: CASSDRAGANVLTF. The CDR3 DNA follows: TGTGCCAGCAGTGACAGGGCTGGGGCCAACGTCCTGACTTTC.

The chain joins TRBV30 to TRBJ2-5; D might be TRBD1 or TRBD2, each matching 5 bases. The germline CDR1 and CDR2 sequences are GTSNPN and SVGIG (reference sequence). V lost 5 bases, J lost 0 bases, and 10 bases lay in between. The CDR3 covers 13 residues. This CDR3 is CAWGMGHQETQYF. In DNA, the CDR3 is TGTGCCTGGGGAATGGGACACCAAGAGACCCAGTACTTC.

The chain joins TRBV9 to TRBJ2-7; D perhaps matches TRBD2 (6 bases). Germline V gene lookup returns CDR1 SGDLS and CDR2 YYNGEE. This CDR3 region has 13 residues. V lost 0 bases, J lost 4 bases, and 8 bases lay in between. The CDR3 loop is CASSVAGEYEQYF. CDR3 sequence (DNA): TGTGCCAGCAGCGTAGCGGGAGAGTACGAGCAGTACTTC.

The chain links TRBV6-1 to TRBJ1-4; 7 bases line up with TRBD1. The V segment lost 3 bases and the J segment 5 bases; nucleotides outside the gene matches: 9. CDR3 length: 16 residues. The germline V gene encodes CDR1 MNHNS and CDR2 SASEGT. CDR3 DNA sequence: TGTGCCAGCAGTGACTACTACAGGGGTGGGAATGAAAAACTGTTTTTT. Its translation: CASSDYYRGGNEKLFF.

The chain employs TRBV10-2 and TRBJ1-5, with D uncertain. With 7 bases removed from V and 0 bases from J, the gap between germline ends came to 10 bases. Per the germline V gene, CDR1 is WSHSY and CDR2 is SAAADI. The length of the CDR3 is 14 residues. CDR3 sequence reads: CASTEAVSNQPQHF. Written as DNA, the CDR3 is TGCGCCAGCACCGAGGCAGTTAGCAATCAGCCCCAGCATTTT.

The V and J genes are TRBV9 and TRBJ1-1; D possibly corresponds to TRBD1 (5 bases). Germline V gene data show CDR1 as SGDLS and CDR2 as YYNGEE. Trimming pared 2 bases from V and 3 bases from J, leaving 14 bases between. This CDR3 comprises 15 residues. In DNA, the CDR3 is TGTGCCAGCAGCGTCGACAGCCGGGGGTACACTGAAGCTTTCTTT. This codes for CASSVDSRGYTEAFF.

The chain has TRBV6-5 and TRBJ1-2, with D unresolved. Between the trimmed V and J ends, which lost 5 bases and 2 bases, there was a span of 6 bases. The germline V gene encodes CDR1 MNHEY and CDR2 SVGAGI. The CDR3 length is 12 residues. This chain's CDR3 is CASSTQNYGYTF. CDR3 nucleotide sequence: TGTGCCAGCAGTACACAAAACTATGGCTACACCTTC.

This rearrangement joins TRBV19 to TRBJ2-3; 10 nucleotides line up with TRBD2. In germline, CDR1 is LNHDA, CDR2 SQIVND (reference sequence). This CDR3 comprises 17 residues. The J segment lost 2 bases and the V segment lost 3 bases, leaving 8 bases of the junction unmatched. The CDR3 loop reads CASSIVGLADNTDTQYF. The CDR3 DNA reads TGTGCCAGTAGTATTGTTGGACTAGCGGACAACACAGATACGCAGTATTTT.

This chain uses TRBV28 with TRBJ2-6; D is unclear. There are 14 residues in the CDR3. CDR1 MDHEN and CDR2 SYDVKM come from the germline V gene. V was clipped by 10 bases and J by 0 bases, with 10 bases between them. The CDR3: CATVLSSGANVLTF. The CDR3 DNA reads TGTGCCACGGTCCTCTCCTCTGGGGCCAACGTCCTGACTTTC.

The gene calls are TRBV28 and TRBJ2-3, with a weak D call TRBD1 (5 bases). This CDR3 is 14 amino acids long. The V and J ends lost 3 bases and 3 bases respectively, with 10 bases between them. Germline-derived CDR1 and CDR2 are MDHEN and SYDVKM. The CDR3 nucleotides are TGTGCCAGCAGTTTTCAGGGTTCAACAGATACGCAGTATTTT. It translates to CASSFQGSTDTQYF.

The rearrangement joins TRBV6-4 to TRBJ1-5; D remains unclear. V lost 0 bases to trimming and J lost 9 bases, with 9 bases between them. Per the germline V gene, CDR1 is MRHNA and CDR2 is SNTAGT. The CDR3 spans 13 residues. The CDR3 loop reads CASSDSGYGPQHF. The CDR3 bases are TGTGCCAGCAGTGACTCGGGCTACGGGCCCCAGCATTTT.